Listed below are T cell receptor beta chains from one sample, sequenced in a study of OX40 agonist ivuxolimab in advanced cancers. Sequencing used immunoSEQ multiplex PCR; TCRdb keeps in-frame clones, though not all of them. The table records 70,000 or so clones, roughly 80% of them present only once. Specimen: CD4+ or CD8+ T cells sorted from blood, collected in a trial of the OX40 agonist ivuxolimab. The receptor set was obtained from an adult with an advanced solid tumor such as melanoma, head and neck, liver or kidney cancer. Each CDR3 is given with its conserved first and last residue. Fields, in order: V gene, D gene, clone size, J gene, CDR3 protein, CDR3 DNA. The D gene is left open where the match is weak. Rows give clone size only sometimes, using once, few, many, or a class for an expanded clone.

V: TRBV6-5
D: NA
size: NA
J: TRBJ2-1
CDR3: CASRTVLRGEQFF
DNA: TGTGCCAGCAGGACAGTCCTCAGGGGTGAGCAGTTCTTC

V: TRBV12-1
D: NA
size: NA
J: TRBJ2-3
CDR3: CASSFVRPGAGGGNGTDTQYF
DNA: TGTGCCAGCAGCTTTGTGCGTCCTGGAGCGGGAGGGGGGAACGGCACAGATACGCAGTATTTT

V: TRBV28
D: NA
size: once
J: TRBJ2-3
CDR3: CASSQGGTDTQYF
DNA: TGTGCCAGCAGTCAAGGGGGGACAGATACGCAGTATTTT

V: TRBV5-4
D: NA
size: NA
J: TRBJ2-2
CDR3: CASSLYGSDSGELFF
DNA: TGTGCCAGCAGCTTGTACGGGAGCGATTCCGGGGAGCTGTTTTTT

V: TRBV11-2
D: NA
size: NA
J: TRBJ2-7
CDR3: CASSLEHLGEQYF
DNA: TGTGCCAGCAGCTTAGAGCACCTAGGGGAGCAGTACTTC

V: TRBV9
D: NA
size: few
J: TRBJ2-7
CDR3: CASSVELGEQYF
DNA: TGTGCCAGCAGCGTAGAACTAGGCGAGCAGTACTTC

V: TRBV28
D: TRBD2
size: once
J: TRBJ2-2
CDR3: CASSLSVLAGVRTGELFF
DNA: TGTGCCAGCAGTTTGTCAGTACTAGCGGGAGTACGGACCGGGGAGCTGTTTTTT

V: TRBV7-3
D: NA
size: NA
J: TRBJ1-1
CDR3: CASTQPGLQMNTEAFF
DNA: TGTGCCAGCACCCAACCCGGGCTTCAGATGAACACTGAAGCTTTCTTT

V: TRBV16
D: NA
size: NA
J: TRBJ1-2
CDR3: CASSQSRVEYGYTF
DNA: TGTGCCAGCAGCCAAAGCAGGGTGGAGTATGGCTACACCTTC

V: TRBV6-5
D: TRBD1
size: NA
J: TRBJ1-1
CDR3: CASSSRGLANTEAFF
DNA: TGTGCCAGCAGTTCCAGGGGGCTAGCGAACACTGAAGCTTTCTTT

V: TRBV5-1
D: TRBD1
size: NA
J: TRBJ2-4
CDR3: CASSWFTGEYIQYF
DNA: TGCGCCAGCAGCTGGTTCACAGGGGAGTACATTCAGTACTTC

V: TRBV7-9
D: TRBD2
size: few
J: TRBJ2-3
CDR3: CASRLGTSGPETDTQYF
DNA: TGTGCCAGCAGACTTGGGACTAGCGGGCCCGAGACAGATACGCAGTATTTT

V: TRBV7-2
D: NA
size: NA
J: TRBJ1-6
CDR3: CASSLAGGTAYNSPLHF
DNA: TGTGCCAGCAGCTTAGCGGGGGGGACGGCCTATAATTCACCCCTCCACTTT

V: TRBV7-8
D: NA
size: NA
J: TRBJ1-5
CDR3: CASSLAEGGSNQPQHF
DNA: TGTGCCAGCAGCTTAGCCGAGGGGGGTAGCAATCAGCCCCAGCATTTT

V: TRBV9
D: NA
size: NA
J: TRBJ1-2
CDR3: CASSVGSSEDINYGYTF
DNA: TGTGCCAGCAGCGTAGGATCTTCGGAGGATATCAACTATGGCTACACCTTC

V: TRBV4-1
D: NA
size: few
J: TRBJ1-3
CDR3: CASSQEAGPVVF
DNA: TGCGCCAGCAGCCAAGAGGCAGGACCTGTTGTTTTT

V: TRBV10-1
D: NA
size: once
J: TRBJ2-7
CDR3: CASRRGGDEQYF
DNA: TGCGCCAGCAGGAGGGGTGGGGACGAGCAGTACTTC

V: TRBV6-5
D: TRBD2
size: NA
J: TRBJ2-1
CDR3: CASSYLSGRAYNEQFF
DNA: TGTGCCAGCAGTTATCTCTCCGGGAGGGCCTACAATGAGCAGTTCTTC

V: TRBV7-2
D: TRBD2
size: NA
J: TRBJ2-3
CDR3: CASSLAPGTSGGADTQYF
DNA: TGTGCCAGCAGCTTAGCACCAGGGACTAGCGGGGGGGCAGATACGCAGTATTTT

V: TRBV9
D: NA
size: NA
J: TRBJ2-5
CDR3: CASSDYHGSQETQYF
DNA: TGTGCCAGCAGTGACTACCATGGCAGCCAAGAGACCCAGTACTTC

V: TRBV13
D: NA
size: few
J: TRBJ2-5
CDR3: CASSLGGYPGETQYF
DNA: TGTGCCAGCAGCTTAGGGGGTTACCCCGGGGAGACCCAGTACTTC

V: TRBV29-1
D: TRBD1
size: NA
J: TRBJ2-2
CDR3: CSGVGDRGRTGELFF
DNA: TGCAGCGGAGTAGGGGACAGGGGTAGGACCGGGGAGCTGTTTTTT

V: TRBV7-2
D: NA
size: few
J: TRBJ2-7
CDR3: CASSLGMRGQYF
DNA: TGTGCCAGCAGCTTAGGCATGCGAGGGCAGTACTTC

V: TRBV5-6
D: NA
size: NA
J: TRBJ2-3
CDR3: CASSPFTGFQPLPTDTQYF
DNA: TGTGCCAGCAGCCCCTTCACAGGGTTCCAGCCTCTACCCACAGATACGCAGTATTTT

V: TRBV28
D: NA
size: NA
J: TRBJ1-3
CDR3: CASKVRGSGNTIYF
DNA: TGTGCCAGCAAGGTCCGGGGATCTGGAAACACCATATATTTT

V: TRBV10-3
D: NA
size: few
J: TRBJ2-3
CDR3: CAISGDNDSTDTQYF
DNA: TGTGCCATCAGTGGAGATAACGATAGCACAGATACGCAGTATTTT

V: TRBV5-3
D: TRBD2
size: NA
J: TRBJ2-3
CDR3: CASVVAGVPDTQYF
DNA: TGTGCCAGCGTGGTAGCGGGAGTCCCAGATACGCAGTATTTT

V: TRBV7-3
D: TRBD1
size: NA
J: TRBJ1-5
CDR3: CASSLISFRSKPKTGQGQPQHF
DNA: TGTGCCAGCAGCTTAATAAGTTTTCGGTCGAAACCTAAGACAGGGCAGGGCCAGCCCCAGCATTTT

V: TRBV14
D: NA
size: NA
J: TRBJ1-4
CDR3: CASSQFLRGTKNF
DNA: TGTGCCAGCAGCCAATTTTTACGAGGGACGAAGAATTTT

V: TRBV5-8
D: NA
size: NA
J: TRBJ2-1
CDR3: CASSYEQFF
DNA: TGTGCCAGCAGCTATGAGCAGTTCTTC

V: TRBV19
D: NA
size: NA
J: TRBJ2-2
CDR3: CASSIETGELFF
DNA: TGTGCCAGTAGTATAGAAACCGGGGAGCTGTTTTTT

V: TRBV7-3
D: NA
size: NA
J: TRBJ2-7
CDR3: CASSPSPSLYEQYF
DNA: TGTGCCAGCAGCCCAAGCCCTTCTCTCTACGAGCAGTACTTC

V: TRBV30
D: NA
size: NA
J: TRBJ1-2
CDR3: CAWSRGINYGYTF
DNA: TGTGCCTGGAGTAGGGGGATTAACTATGGCTACACCTTC

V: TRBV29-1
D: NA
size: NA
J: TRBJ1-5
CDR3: CSVENGPNQPQHF
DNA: TGCAGCGTTGAGAACGGGCCCAATCAGCCCCAGCATTTT

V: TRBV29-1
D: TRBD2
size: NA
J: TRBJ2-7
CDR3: CSVKRVRTGTSGSYEQYF
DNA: TGCAGCGTAAAACGAGTAAGAACTGGGACTAGCGGGAGCTACGAGCAGTACTTC

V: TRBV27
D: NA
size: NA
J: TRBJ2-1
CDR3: CASSSVIKNEQFF
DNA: TGTGCCAGCAGTTCCGTTATCAAAAATGAGCAGTTCTTC

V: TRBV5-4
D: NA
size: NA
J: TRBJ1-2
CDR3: CASSWFRSYGYTF
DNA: TGTGCCAGCAGCTGGTTCCGCAGCTATGGCTACACCTTC

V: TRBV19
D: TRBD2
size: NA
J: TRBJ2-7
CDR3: CASSMAGAGSYEQYF
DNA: TGTGCCAGTAGTATGGCGGGAGCAGGGTCCTACGAGCAGTACTTC

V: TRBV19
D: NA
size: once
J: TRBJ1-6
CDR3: CASSFRGQGYNSPLHF
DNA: TGTGCCAGTAGTTTCCGGGGGCAGGGCTATAATTCACCCCTCCACTTT

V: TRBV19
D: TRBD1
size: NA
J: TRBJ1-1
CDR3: CASSMGTANTEAFF
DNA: TGTGCCAGTAGTATGGGGACAGCGAACACTGAAGCTTTCTTT

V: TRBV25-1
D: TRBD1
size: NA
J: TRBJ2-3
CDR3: CASSWGQGTDTQYF
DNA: TGTGCCAGCAGTTGGGGACAGGGTACAGATACGCAGTATTTT

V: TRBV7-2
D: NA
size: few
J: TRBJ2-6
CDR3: CASSLGGSGANVLTF
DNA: TGTGCCAGCAGCTTAGGGGGCTCTGGGGCCAACGTCCTGACTTTC

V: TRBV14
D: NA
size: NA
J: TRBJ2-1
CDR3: CASSPGPNEQFF
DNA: TGTGCCAGCAGCCCGGGACCGAATGAGCAGTTCTTC

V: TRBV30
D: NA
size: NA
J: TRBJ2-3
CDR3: CAWSVYREADTQYF
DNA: TGTGCCTGGAGTGTTTACAGGGAGGCAGATACGCAGTATTTT

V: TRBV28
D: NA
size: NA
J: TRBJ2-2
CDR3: CASSLRLVPTDTGELFF
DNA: TGTGCCAGCAGTTTAAGGCTCGTCCCGACAGACACCGGGGAGCTGTTTTTT